Only a few counts were recorded for the clone carrying this T cell receptor beta chain. Deletions cut 0 bases from V and 4 bases from J, with 7 bases between. Germline lookup yields CDR1 SGHDT and CDR2 YYEEEE. The CDR3 has 14 residues. cDNA synthesis used the whole RNA isolate, giving expressed TCRB sequences. The method was immunoSEQ multiplex PCR; TCRdb's version includes in-frame clones alone and lacks a portion of them. The profile covers 400,000 to 500,000 clones, with around 14% appearing a single time and under 0.04% taken by the ten largest. The data originate from a study of beta chain features in type 1 diabetes.

The clonotype originates from a young man in good health. Sequencing was done on a sample of naive CD4+ T cells from blood. The rearrangement joins TRBV5-6 to TRBJ2-2, with a possible D match to TRBD1 (6 bases). Here the CDR3 reads CASSLGGGTGELFF. The CDR3 nucleotides read TGTGCCAGCAGCTTGGGAGGGGGCACCGGGGAGCTGTTTTTT.